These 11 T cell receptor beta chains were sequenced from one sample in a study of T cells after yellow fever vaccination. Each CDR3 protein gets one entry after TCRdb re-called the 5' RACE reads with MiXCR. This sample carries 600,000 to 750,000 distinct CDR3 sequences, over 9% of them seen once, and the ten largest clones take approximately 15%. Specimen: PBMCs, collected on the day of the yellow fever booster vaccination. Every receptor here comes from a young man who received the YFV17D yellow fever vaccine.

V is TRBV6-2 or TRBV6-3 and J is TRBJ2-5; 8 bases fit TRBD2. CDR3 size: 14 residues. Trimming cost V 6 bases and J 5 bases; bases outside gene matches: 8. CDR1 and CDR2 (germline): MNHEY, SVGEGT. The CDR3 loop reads CASRGAGEGETQYF. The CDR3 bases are TGTGCCAGCAGGGGAGCGGGAGAGGGGGAGACCCAGTACTTC.

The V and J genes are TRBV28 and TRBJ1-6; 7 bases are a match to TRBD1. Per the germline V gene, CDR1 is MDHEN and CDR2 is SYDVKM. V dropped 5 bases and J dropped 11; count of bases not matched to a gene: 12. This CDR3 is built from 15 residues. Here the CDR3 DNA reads TGTGCCAGCAGTCCCAGGGGGGCAGGGGTTGCACCCCTCCACTTT. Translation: CASSPRGAGVAPLHF.

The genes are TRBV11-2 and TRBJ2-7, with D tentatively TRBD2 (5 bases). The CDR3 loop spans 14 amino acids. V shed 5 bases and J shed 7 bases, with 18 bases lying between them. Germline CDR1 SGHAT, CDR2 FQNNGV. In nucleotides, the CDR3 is TGTGCCAGCAGCCAGAGGGCGGGTCCGGGAGAGCAGTACTTC. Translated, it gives CASSQRAGPGEQYF.

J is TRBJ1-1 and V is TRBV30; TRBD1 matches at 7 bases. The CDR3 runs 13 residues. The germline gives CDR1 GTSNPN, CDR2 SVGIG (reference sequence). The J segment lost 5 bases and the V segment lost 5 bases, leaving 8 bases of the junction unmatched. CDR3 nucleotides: TGTGCCTGGGAAAAACAGGGGTGGACTGAAGCTTTCTTT. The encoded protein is CAWEKQGWTEAFF.

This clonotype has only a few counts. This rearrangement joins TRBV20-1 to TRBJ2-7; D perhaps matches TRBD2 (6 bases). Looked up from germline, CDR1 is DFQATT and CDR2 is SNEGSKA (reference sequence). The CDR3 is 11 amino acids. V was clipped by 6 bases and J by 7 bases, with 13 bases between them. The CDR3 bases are TGCAGTGCAGGGAGGAGTGAGGAGCAGTACTTC. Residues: CSAGRSEEQYF.

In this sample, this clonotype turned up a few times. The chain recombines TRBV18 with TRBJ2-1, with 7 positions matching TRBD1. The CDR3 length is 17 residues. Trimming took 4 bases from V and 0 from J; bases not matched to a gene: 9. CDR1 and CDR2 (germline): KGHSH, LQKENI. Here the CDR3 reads CASSQSQTGSSYNEQFF. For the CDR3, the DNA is TGTGCCAGCTCACAATCTCAGACAGGGAGCTCCTACAATGAGCAGTTCTTC.

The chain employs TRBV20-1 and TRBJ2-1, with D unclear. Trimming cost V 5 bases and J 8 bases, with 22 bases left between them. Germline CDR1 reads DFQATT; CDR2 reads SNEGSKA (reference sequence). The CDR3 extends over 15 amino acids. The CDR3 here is CSAAPLSELLDEQFF. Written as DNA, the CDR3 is TGCAGTGCTGCCCCCTTGAGCGAACTTCTCGATGAGCAGTTCTTC.

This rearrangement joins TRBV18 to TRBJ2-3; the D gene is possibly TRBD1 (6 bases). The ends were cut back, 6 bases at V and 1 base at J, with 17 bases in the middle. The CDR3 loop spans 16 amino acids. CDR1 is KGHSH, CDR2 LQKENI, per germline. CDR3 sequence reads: CASSQFNAGGTDTQYF. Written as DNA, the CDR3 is TGTGCCAGCTCGCAATTTAATGCAGGGGGCACAGATACGCAGTATTTT.

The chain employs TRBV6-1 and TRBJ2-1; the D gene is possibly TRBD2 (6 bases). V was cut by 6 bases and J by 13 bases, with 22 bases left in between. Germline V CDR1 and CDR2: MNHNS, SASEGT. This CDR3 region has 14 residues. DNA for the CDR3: TGTGCCAGCAGCCTTCAGGAGGGCTACCTCCTCCAGTTCTTC. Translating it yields CASSLQEGYLLQFF.

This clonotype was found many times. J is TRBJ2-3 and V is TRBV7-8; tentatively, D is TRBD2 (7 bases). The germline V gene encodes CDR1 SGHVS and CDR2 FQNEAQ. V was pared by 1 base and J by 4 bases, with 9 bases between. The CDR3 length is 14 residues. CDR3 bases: TGTGCCAGCAGCTTAGAAGGGGGGGCAGATACGCAGTATTTT. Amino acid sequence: CASSLEGGADTQYF.

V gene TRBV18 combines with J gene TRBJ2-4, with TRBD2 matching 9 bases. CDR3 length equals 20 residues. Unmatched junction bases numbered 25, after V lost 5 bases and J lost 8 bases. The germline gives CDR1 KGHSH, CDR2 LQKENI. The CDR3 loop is CASSKARTSVIGVDEDIQYF. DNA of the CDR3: TGTGCCAGCTCAAAGGCGAGGACTAGCGTAATTGGAGTCGATGAGGACATTCAGTACTTC. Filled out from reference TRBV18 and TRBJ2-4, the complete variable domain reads NAGVMQNPRHLVRRRGQEARLRCSPMKGHSHVYWYRQLPEEGLKFMVYLQKENIIDESGMPKERFSAEFPKEGPSILRIQQVVRGDSAAYFCASSKARTSVIGVDEDIQYFGAGTRLSVL.